This T cell receptor beta chain was recorded in a study of blood T cell repertoires in COVID-19. Study summary: Specimens from acute and convalescent COVID-19 originated in the United States, Italy and Spain. Sources were T cells, B-cell-depleted T cells, or PBMCs; the material itself was cDNA or gDNA.

Source study methods: The authors estimated nucleated cell counts from reference gene primer amplification. Produced via immunoSEQ multiplex PCR; TCRdb's table is partial and in-frame only. The DNA was the basis for D and trimming; V, J and clone size are from that table. The data hold around 16,000 clones, with around 86% observed a single time. The sequence derives from a man aged 80 or over with active or convalescent COVID-19. Sequencing used peripheral blood.

CDR3 nucleotide sequence: TGTGCCAGCAACGGACAGGGGCAGGAGGAGACCCAGTACTTC. It encodes CASNGQGQEETQYF. The V and J genes are TRBV28 and TRBJ2-5; TRBD1 agrees at 9 bases. V was pared by 7 bases and J by 5 bases, with 8 bases of the junction left unmatched. In germline, CDR1 is MDHEN, CDR2 SYDVKM. This CDR3 spans 14 amino acids. Full variable domain (rest looked up from reference TRBV28 and TRBJ2-5): DVKVTQSSRYLVKRTGEKVFLECVQDMDHENMFWYRQDPGLGLRLIYFSYDVKMKEKGDIPEGYSVSREKKERFSLILESASTNQTSMYLCASNGQGQEETQYFGPGTRLLVL.